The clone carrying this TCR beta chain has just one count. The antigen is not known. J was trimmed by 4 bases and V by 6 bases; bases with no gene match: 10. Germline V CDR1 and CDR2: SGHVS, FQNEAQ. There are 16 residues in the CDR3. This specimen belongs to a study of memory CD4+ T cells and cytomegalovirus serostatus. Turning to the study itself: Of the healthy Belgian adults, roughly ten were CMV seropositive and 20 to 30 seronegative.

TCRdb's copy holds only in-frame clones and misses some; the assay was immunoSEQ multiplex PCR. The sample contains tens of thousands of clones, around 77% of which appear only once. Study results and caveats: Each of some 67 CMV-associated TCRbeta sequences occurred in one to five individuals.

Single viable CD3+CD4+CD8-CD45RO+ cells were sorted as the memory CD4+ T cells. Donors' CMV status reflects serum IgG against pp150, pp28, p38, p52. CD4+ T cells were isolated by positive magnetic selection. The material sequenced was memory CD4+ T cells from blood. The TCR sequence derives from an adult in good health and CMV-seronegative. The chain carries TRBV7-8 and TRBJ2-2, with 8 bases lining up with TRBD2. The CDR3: CASRILRGVTTGELFF. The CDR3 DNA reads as TGTGCCAGCAGAATCTTGCGGGGGGTCACCACCGGGGAGCTGTTTTTT.